These 6 T cell receptor beta chains came from one sample sequenced in a study of blood T cell repertoires in COVID-19. Clones were sequenced by immunoSEQ multiplex PCR, and TCRdb holds only the in-frame ones, with some missing. Of roughly 62,000 clones in the sample, around nine tenths were seen once. The specimen was peripheral blood. These receptors all come from a man aged 65 to 85 with acute or convalescent COVID-19.

The chain combines TRBV6-5 with TRBJ1-1; D unresolved. The CDR3 is 14 residues long. The germline V gene encodes CDR1 MNHEY and CDR2 SVGAGI. V lost 9 bases and J lost 0, with 14 bases in between. The CDR3 sequence is CASAVGPLNTEAFF. DNA of the CDR3: TGTGCCAGTGCAGTGGGCCCGCTGAACACTGAAGCTTTCTTT.

The chain uses TRBV24-1 and TRBJ2-5, with TRBD2 identical over 9 bases. There are 15 residues in the CDR3. Germline V gene lookup returns CDR1 KGHDR and CDR2 SFDVKD. J gave up 1 base and V 8 bases, and 7 bases lay outside the gene matches. Here the CDR3 reads CATIKSGGLQETQYF. The CDR3 nucleotides are TGTGCCACCATTAAGAGCGGGGGGCTCCAAGAGACCCAGTACTTC.

The CDR3 protein is CASSPVAGRNTEAFF. For the CDR3, the DNA is TGTGCCAGCAGCCCCGTCGCGGGGAGAAACACTGAAGCTTTCTTT. The chain carries TRBV7-7 and TRBJ1-1; the D is unclear. CDR1 and CDR2 from the germline V gene are SSHAT and FNYEAQ (reference sequence). The CDR3 has 15 residues. Deletions cut 5 bases from V and 2 bases from J, with 15 bases between.

This clone has just a few counts. CDR3 DNA sequence: TGTGCCAGCAGCTCCCTGGGACAGGCCGTGATGGGCCAGCATTTT. Its translation is CASSSLGQAVMGQHF. The chain couples TRBV28 to TRBJ1-5; TRBD1 matches at 8 bases. The germline CDR1 and CDR2 sequences are MDHEN and SYDVKM. The trim removed 6 bases at V and 12 bases at J, leaving 16 bases unmatched. The CDR3 loop spans 15 amino acids.

The V gene is TRBV12-3 or TRBV12-4, the J gene TRBJ1-2, with TRBD1 as a possible D gene (5 bases). V was pared by 6 bases and J by 8 bases, with 13 bases between. CDR3 size: 12 residues. CDR3 in DNA: TGTGCCAGCAGGGAGACAGTTAAAGGCTACACCTTC. This translates into CASRETVKGYTF.

The chain recombines TRBV5-1 with TRBJ1-4; weak D call: TRBD1 (6 bases). Germline CDR1 SGHRS, CDR2 YFSETQ. Trimming left V 4 bases short and J 5 bases short, with 18 bases between. The CDR3 extends over 16 amino acids. The DNA of the CDR3 is TGCGCCAGCAGCCCCTACAGGGACCGGTGGAATGAAAAACTGTTTTTT. It translates to CASSPYRDRWNEKLFF.